These 3 T cell receptor beta chains originate from one sample sequenced in a study of control samples from healthy donors and cancer patients. Using immunoSEQ multiplex PCR, the repertoire was profiled, and TCRdb retains in-frame clones only, with some absent. The profile shows about 160,000 clones, roughly 90% of them singletons. Material: blood. The receptor set was obtained from a man aged 25-45 years in good health.

The V gene is TRBV27, the J gene TRBJ2-3; tentatively, D is TRBD2 (5 bases). This CDR3 has 14 residues. V dropped 5 bases and J dropped 1 base, with 10 bases sitting between them. Germline CDR1 is MNHEY and CDR2 is SMNVEV (reference sequence). Here the CDR3 reads CASSPGDRTDTQYF. CDR3 coding DNA: TGTGCCAGCAGTCCCGGGGATCGCACAGATACGCAGTATTTT.

The chain joins TRBV15 to TRBJ1-5; D may be TRBD1 (5 bases). The CDR3 spans 17 residues. V lost 4 bases to trimming and J lost 6 bases, with 22 bases between them. Germline CDR1 and CDR2: LNHNV and YYDKDF (reference sequence). CDR3 sequence (DNA): TGTGCCACCAGCACCCCGAGGGGAAACAAAGGATCTCAGCCCCAGCATTTT. Translated, it gives CATSTPRGNKGSQPQHF.

The rearrangement uses TRBV6-1 and TRBJ2-7; tentatively, D is TRBD1 or TRBD2 (5 bases each). This CDR3 spans 15 amino acids. V was shortened by 1 base and J by 1 base, with 11 bases between the two germline ends. In germline, CDR1 is MNHNS, CDR2 SASEGT. The CDR3 region has the DNA TGTGCCAGCAGTGAAGATCCGGGGACGTCCTACGAGCAGTACTTC. It translates to CASSEDPGTSYEQYF.